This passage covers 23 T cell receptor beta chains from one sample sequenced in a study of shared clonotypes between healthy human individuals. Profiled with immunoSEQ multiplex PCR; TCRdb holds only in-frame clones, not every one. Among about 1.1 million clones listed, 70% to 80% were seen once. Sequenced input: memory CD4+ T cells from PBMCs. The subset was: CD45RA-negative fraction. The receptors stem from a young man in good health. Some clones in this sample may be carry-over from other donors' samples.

CDR3 protein: CASSLSQVARGRETQYF. In nucleotides, the CDR3 is TGTGCCAGCAGCTTATCCCAAGTGGCGCGGGGGCGGGAGACCCAGTACTTC. The chain has TRBV7-9 and TRBJ2-5; possible D gene TRBD2, 7 bases. Germline CDR1 SEHNR, CDR2 FQNEAQ (reference sequence). V dropped 2 bases and J dropped 5 bases, with 21 bases sitting between them. The CDR3 totals 17 residues.

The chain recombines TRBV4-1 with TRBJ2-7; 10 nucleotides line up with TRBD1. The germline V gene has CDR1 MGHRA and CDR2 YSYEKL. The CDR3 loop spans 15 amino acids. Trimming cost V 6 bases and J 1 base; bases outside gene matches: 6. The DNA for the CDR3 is TGCGCCAGCAGTTATCCGGGACAGGGGTCCTACGAGCAGTACTTC. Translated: CASSYPGQGSYEQYF.

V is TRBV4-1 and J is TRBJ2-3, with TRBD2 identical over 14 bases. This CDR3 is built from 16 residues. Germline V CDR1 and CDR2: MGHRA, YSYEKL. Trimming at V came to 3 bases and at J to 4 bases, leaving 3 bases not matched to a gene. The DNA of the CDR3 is TGCGCCAGCAGCCACGGGACTAGCGGGAGATCAGATACGCAGTATTTT. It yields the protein CASSHGTSGRSDTQYF.

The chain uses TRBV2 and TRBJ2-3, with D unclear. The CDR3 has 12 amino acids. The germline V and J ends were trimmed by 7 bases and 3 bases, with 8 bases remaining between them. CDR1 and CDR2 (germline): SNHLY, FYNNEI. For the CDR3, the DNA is TGTGCCAGCAAGTGGGGAACAGATACGCAGTATTTT. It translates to CASKWGTDTQYF.

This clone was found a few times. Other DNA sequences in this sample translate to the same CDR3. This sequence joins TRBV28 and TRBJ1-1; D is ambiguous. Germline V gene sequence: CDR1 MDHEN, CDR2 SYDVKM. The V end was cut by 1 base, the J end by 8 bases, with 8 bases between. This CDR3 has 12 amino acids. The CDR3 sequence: CASSLFGTEAFF. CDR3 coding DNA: TGTGCCAGCAGTTTATTTGGCACCGAAGCTTTCTTT.

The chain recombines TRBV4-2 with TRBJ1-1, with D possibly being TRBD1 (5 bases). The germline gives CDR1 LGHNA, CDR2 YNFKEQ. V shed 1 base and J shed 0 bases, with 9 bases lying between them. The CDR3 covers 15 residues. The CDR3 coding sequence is TGTGCCAGCAGCCAAGGGGGGACGGTGAACACTGAAGCTTTCTTT. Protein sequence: CASSQGGTVNTEAFF.

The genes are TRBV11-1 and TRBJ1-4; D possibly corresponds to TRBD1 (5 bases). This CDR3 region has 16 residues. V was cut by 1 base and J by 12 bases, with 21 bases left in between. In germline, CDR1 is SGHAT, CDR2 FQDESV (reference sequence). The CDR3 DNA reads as TGTGCCAGCAGCTTAGGACGTCTGGGCGACAGAGCGGAACTGTTTTTT. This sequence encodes CASSLGRLGDRAELFF.

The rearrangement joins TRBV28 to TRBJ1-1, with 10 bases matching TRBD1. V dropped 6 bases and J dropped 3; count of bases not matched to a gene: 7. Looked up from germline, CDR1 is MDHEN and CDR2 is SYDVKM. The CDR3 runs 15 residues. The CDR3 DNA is TGTGCCAGCAGGGTGACAGGGGGCGCTTACACTGAAGCTTTCTTT. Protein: CASRVTGGAYTEAFF.

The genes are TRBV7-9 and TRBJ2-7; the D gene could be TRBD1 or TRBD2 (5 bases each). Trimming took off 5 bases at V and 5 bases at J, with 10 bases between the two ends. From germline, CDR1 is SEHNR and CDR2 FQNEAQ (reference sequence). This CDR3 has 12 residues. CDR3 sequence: CASSRGVDEQYF. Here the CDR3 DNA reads TGTGCCAGCAGCCGGGGCGTGGACGAGCAGTACTTC.

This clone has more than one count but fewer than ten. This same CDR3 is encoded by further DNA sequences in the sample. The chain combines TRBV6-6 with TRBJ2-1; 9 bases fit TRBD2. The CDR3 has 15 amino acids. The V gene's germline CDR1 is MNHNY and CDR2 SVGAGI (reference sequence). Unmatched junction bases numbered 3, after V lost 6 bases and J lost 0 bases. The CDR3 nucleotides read TGTGCCAGCAGCTTTAGCGGGAGCTCCTACAATGAGCAGTTCTTC. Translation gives CASSFSGSSYNEQFF.

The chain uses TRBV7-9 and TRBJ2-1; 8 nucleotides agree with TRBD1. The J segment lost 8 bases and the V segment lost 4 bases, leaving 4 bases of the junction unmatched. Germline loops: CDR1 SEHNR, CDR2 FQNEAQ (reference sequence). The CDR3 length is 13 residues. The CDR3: CASSWTGNYEQFF. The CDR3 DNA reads TGTGCCAGCAGCTGGACAGGGAACTATGAGCAGTTCTTC.

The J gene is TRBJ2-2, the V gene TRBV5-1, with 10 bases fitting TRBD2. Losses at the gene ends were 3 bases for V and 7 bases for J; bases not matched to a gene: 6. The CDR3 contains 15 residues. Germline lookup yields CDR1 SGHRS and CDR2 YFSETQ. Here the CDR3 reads CASSSSIAGGGELFF. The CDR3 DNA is TGCGCCAGCAGCTCATCAATAGCGGGAGGCGGGGAGCTGTTTTTT.

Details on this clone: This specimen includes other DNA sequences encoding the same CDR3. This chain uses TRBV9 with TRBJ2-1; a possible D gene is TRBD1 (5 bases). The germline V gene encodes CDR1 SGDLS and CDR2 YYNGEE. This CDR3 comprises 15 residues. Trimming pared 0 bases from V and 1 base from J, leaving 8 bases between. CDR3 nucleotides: TGTGCCAGCAGCGTAGGGGCAGGGTCCTACAATGAGCAGTTCTTC. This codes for CASSVGAGSYNEQFF.

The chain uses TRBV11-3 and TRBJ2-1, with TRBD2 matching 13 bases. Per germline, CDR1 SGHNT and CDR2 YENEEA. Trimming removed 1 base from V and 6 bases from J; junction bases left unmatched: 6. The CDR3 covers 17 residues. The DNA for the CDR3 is TGTGCCAGCAGCTTAGGGACTAGCGGGAGCTTGGGCAATGAGCAGTTCTTC. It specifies CASSLGTSGSLGNEQFF.

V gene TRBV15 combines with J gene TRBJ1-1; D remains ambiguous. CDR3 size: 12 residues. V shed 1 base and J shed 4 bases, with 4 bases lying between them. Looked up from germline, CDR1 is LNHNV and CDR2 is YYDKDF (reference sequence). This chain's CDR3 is CATSRVGTEAFF. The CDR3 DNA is TGTGCCACCAGCAGAGTTGGCACTGAAGCTTTCTTT. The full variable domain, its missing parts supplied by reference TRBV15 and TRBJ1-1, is DAMVIQNPRYQVTQFGKPVTLSCSQTLNHNVMYWYQQKSSQAPKLLFHYYDKDFNNEADTPDNFQSRRPNTSFCFLDIRSPGLGDTAMYLCATSRVGTEAFFGQGTRLTVV.

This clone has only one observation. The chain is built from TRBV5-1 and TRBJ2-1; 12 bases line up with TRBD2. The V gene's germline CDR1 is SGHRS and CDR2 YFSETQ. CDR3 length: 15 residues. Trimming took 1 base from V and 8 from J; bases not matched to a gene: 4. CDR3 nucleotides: TGCGCCAGCAGCTTGAGACTAGCGGGAGTCTATGAGCAGTTCTTC. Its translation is CASSLRLAGVYEQFF. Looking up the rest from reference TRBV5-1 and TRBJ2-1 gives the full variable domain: KAGVTQTPRYLIKTRGQQVTLSCSPISGHRSVSWYQQTPGQGLQFLFEYFSETQRNKGNFPGRFSGRQFSNSRSEMNVSTLELGDSALYLCASSLRLAGVYEQFFGPGTRLTVL.

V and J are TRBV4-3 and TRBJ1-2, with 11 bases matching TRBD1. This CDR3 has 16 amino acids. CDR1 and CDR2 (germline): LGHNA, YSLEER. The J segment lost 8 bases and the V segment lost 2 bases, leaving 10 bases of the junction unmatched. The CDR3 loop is CASSQISGTGGRGYTF. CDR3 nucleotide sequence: TGCGCCAGCAGCCAAATTTCCGGGACAGGGGGACGGGGCTACACCTTC.

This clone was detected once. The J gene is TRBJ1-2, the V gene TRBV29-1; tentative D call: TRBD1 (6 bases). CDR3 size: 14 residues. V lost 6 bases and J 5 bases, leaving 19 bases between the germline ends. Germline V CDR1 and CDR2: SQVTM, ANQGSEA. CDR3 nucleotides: TGCAGCGTCCTCCAGGGGAGTCTGATGTATGGCTACACCTTC. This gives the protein CSVLQGSLMYGYTF.

CDR3 protein: CASSLGAGRYEQYF. Written as DNA, the CDR3 is TGTGCCAGCAGTTTAGGGGCAGGGAGGTACGAGCAGTACTTC. The chain couples TRBV28 to TRBJ2-7; weak D call: TRBD2 (6 bases). V lost 2 bases and J lost 4, with 12 bases in between. Germline V gene sequence: CDR1 MDHEN, CDR2 SYDVKM. CDR3 length equals 14 residues.

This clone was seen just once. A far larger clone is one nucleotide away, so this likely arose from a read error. CDR3 in amino acids: CASSLSGQETQYF. CDR3 in DNA: TGTGCCAGCAGCTTATCCGGACAAGAGACCCAGTACTTC. The chain is built from TRBV5-4 and TRBJ2-5; D remains unclear. CDR1 is SGHNT and CDR2 is YYREEE in the germline V gene (reference sequence). V gave up 2 bases and J gave up 2 bases, with 7 bases separating them. The CDR3 has 13 residues.

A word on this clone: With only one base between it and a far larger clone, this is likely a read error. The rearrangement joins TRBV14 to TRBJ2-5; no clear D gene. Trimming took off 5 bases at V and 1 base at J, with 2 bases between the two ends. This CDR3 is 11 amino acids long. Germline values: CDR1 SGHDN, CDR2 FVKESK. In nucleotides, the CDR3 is TGTGCCAGCAGCTTCCAAGAGACCCAGTACTTC. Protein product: CASSFQETQYF.

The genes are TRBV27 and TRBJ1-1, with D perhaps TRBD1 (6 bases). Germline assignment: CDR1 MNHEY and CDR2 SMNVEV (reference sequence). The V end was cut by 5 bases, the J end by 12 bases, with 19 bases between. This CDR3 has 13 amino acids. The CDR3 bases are TGTGCCAGCAGTCCCTCAGGGGCGCGGACGACTTTCTTT. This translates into CASSPSGARTTFF.

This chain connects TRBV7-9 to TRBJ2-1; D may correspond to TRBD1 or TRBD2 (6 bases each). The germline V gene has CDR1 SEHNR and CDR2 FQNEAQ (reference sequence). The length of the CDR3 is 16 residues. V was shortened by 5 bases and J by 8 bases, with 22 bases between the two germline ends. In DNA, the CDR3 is TGTGCCAGCAGCCCGGCCCAGAGGGGGGTATCGGATGAGCAGTTCTTC. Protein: CASSPAQRGVSDEQFF. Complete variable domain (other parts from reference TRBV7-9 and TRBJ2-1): DTGVSQNPRHKITKRGQNVTFRCDPISEHNRLYWYRQTLGQGPEFLTYFQNEAQLEKSRLLSDRFSAERPKGSFSTLEIQRTEQGDSAMYLCASSPAQRGVSDEQFFGPGTRLTVL.